Listed below are T cell receptor beta chains from one sample, sequenced in a study of T cell changes during pregnancy in multiple sclerosis. Profiled with immunoSEQ multiplex PCR; TCRdb holds only in-frame clones, not every one. The repertoire has about 68,000 clones, about 91% of them found once; the top ten carry 2% to 2.5%. Material: peripheral blood, obtained in the first trimester of pregnancy. These receptors came from a female donor with multiple sclerosis, enrolled in a pregnancy study. Both conserved end residues are part of each CDR3. D genes are given only for firm matches. Not every row has a clone size; where given, it reads once, few, many or a size class.

v_gene	j_gene	abundance	d_gene	CDR3aa	CDR3nt
TRBV7-6	TRBJ1-5	.	TRBD1	CASSLATGQGHQPQHF	TGTGCCAGCAGCTTAGCGACGGGACAGGGGCATCAGCCCCAGCATTTT
TRBV6-5	TRBJ1-2	.	.	CASRSLGAGYGYTF	TGTGCCAGCAGGTCCCTGGGCGCGGGCTATGGCTACACCTTC
TRBV6-1	TRBJ1-2	few	.	CASSGALHYGYTF	TGTGCCAGCAGTGGCGCTCTGCACTATGGCTACACCTTC
TRBV5-1	TRBJ2-1	.	.	CASSPAAYSYNEQFF	TGCGCCAGCAGCCCCGCTGCGTACTCCTACAATGAGCAGTTCTTC
TRBV28	TRBJ2-3	.	.	CASSLRLSSTDTQYF	TGTGCCAGCAGTTTGCGGCTATCTAGCACAGATACGCAGTATTTT
TRBV19	TRBJ1-5	.	.	CASSSWQGRPSNQPQHF	TGTGCCAGTAGTTCATGGCAGGGGCGACCCTCCAATCAGCCCCAGCATTTT
TRBV10-1	TRBJ1-5	.	TRBD1	CASSDGRGPYSNQPQHF	TGCGCCAGCAGTGACGGAAGGGGGCCTTATAGCAATCAGCCCCAGCATTTT
TRBV27	TRBJ2-7	.	.	CASSLKGKPYEQYF	TGTGCCAGCAGTTTAAAGGGGAAGCCTTACGAGCAGTACTTC
TRBV6-1	TRBJ2-5	.	.	CASSGQGKETQYF	TGTGCCAGCAGTGGGCAGGGAAAGGAGACCCAGTACTTC
TRBV5-4	TRBJ2-7	.	.	CASSSFAAQGTYEQYF	TGTGCCAGCAGCTCATTCGCCGCACAGGGAACCTACGAGCAGTACTTC
TRBV10-2	TRBJ1-4	.	.	CASSEIGGADEKLFF	TGCGCCAGCAGTGAGATTGGGGGGGCGGATGAAAAACTGTTTTTT
TRBV13	TRBJ1-2	once	.	CASSSQGSWGYTF	TGTGCCAGCAGCTCACAGGGATCTTGGGGCTACACCTTC
TRBV4-2	TRBJ1-1	.	TRBD1	CASSRWTGVGVNTEAFF	TGTGCCAGCAGCAGGTGGACAGGGGTAGGGGTTAACACTGAAGCTTTCTTT
TRBV13	TRBJ2-2	once	.	CASSPLGRVTGELFF	TGTGCCAGCAGCCCCCTGGGCAGGGTCACCGGGGAGCTGTTTTTT
TRBV4-1	TRBJ2-7	.	.	CASSHGDKTYEQYF	TGCGCCAGCAGCCACGGGGACAAAACCTACGAGCAGTACTTC
TRBV11-2	TRBJ2-7	.	TRBD1	CASSFRDSYYEQYF	TGTGCCAGCAGCTTTCGGGACAGCTACTACGAGCAGTACTTC
TRBV28	TRBJ2-7	.	TRBD2	CASRASGSYEQYF	TGTGCCAGCAGAGCTAGCGGGAGCTACGAGCAGTACTTC
TRBV9	TRBJ1-4	.	.	CASSARSGEAEKLFF	TGTGCCAGCAGCGCACGGTCCGGAGAGGCTGAAAAACTGTTTTTT
TRBV7-6	TRBJ1-2	.	.	CASSSSRGGNYGYTF	TGTGCCAGCAGCTCATCCCGCGGGGGAAATTATGGCTACACCTTC
TRBV6-5	TRBJ1-2	.	.	CASSYKGLSGYTF	TGTGCCAGCAGTTACAAGGGGCTCAGTGGCTACACCTTC
TRBV28	TRBJ2-5	.	TRBD2	CASSPGGSRETQYF	TGTGCCAGCAGTCCCGGGGGGTCCCGAGAGACCCAGTACTTC
TRBV19	TRBJ1-2	once	TRBD1	CASSMGQGWYGYTF	TGTGCCAGTAGTATGGGACAGGGATGGTATGGCTACACCTTC
TRBV5-6	TRBJ1-1	.	.	CASSLVRGGEAFF	TGTGCCAGCAGCTTGGTTCGGGGGGGTGAAGCTTTCTTT
TRBV5-1	TRBJ2-5	once	TRBD1	CASSAGTAGQETQYF	TGCGCCAGCAGCGCAGGGACAGCAGGACAAGAGACCCAGTACTTC
TRBV28	TRBJ1-1	.	.	CASSLPLLGHLAFF	TGTGCCAGCAGTCTCCCGTTACTCGGACATCTTGCTTTCTTT
TRBV5-4	TRBJ2-3	.	.	CASSPRTGTDTQYF	TGTGCCAGCAGCCCGCGGACAGGCACAGATACGCAGTATTTT
TRBV30	TRBJ2-1	.	.	CAWSVGSYNEQFF	TGTGCCTGGAGTGTAGGGAGTTACAATGAGCAGTTCTTC
TRBV18	TRBJ2-4	once	.	CASSPLGARNPKNIQYF	TGTGCCAGCTCACCGCTTGGGGCCCGGAATCCCAAAAACATTCAGTACTTC
TRBV5-1	TRBJ1-1	.	.	CASSLVRGPGTEAFF	TGCGCCAGCAGCTTGGTGCGGGGTCCTGGGACTGAAGCTTTCTTT
TRBV7-8	TRBJ2-7	.	.	CASSSNVGRVYEQYF	TGTGCCAGCAGCTCAAACGTGGGCAGGGTCTACGAGCAGTACTTC
TRBV2	TRBJ2-1	.	TRBD2	CASSEAAGGLGNEQFF	TGTGCCAGCAGTGAAGCTGCGGGGGGGCTCGGGAATGAGCAGTTCTTC
TRBV2	TRBJ1-3	.	TRBD1	CASSLFSGGGNTIYF	TGTGCCAGCAGTCTCTTCTCAGGGGGCGGAAACACCATATATTTT
TRBV6-1	TRBJ1-2	few	.	CASSEELGRGYTF	TGTGCCAGCAGTGAGGAATTGGGCCGTGGCTACACCTTC
TRBV15	TRBJ2-5	.	TRBD2	CATSRGLAGGGETQYF	TGTGCCACCAGCAGGGGGCTAGCGGGCGGGGGAGAGACCCAGTACTTC
TRBV2	TRBJ1-6	few	.	CASRGLFNSPLHF	TGTGCCAGCAGGGGACTGTTTAATTCACCCCTCCACTTT
TRBV29-1	TRBJ2-7	.	.	CSVGQGRWEQYF	TGCAGCGTTGGGCAGGGTAGGTGGGAGCAGTACTTC
TRBV18	TRBJ2-7	.	TRBD2	CASSPFNTGTSAYEQYF	TGTGCCAGCTCACCATTCAACACCGGGACTAGCGCCTACGAGCAGTACTTC
TRBV6-1	TRBJ2-5	.	TRBD1	CASSASGGGKTQYF	TGTGCCAGCAGTGCCTCAGGGGGCGGGAAGACCCAGTACTTC
TRBV25-1	TRBJ2-3	.	.	CASSDPRDTQYF	TGTGCCAGCAGTGATCCTAGAGATACGCAGTATTTT
TRBV14	TRBJ2-2	.	TRBD1	CASSRGRDRHTGELFF	TGTGCCAGCAGCCGCGGACGGGACAGACACACCGGGGAGCTGTTTTTT
TRBV25-1	TRBJ2-5	.	.	CASTGLETQYF	TGTGCCAGCACAGGGCTGGAGACCCAGTACTTC
TRBV19	TRBJ1-1	.	TRBD1	CASYPVPGQVNTEAFF	TGTGCCAGTTACCCAGTCCCCGGACAGGTGAACACTGAAGCTTTCTTT
TRBV12-5	TRBJ1-2	once	TRBD1	CASAVSGGYGYTF	TGTGCTAGTGCCGTGTCAGGGGGGTATGGCTACACCTTC
TRBV5-1	TRBJ2-1	.	TRBD2	CASSPLTSGNNEQFF	TGCGCCAGCAGCCCACTGACTAGCGGGAACAATGAGCAGTTCTTC
TRBV27	TRBJ1-2	once	.	CASSLRTDPLIGYTF	TGTGCCAGCAGTTTAAGGACAGATCCTCTTATTGGCTACACCTTC
TRBV30	TRBJ2-3	.	TRBD2	CAWSREGGTDTQYF	TGTGCCTGGAGTAGGGAGGGAGGCACAGATACGCAGTATTTT
TRBV9	TRBJ2-1	once	TRBD1	CASSPRDRDYNEQFF	TGTGCCAGCAGCCCCCGGGACAGGGATTACAATGAGCAGTTCTTC
TRBV18	TRBJ1-2	.	TRBD1	CASSPGTGRGKYGYTF	TGTGCCAGCTCACCGGGGACAGGGAGAGGGAAGTATGGCTACACCTTC
TRBV11-2	TRBJ1-1	.	.	CASRSMIQGIGTEAFF	TGTGCCAGCAGATCTATGATACAGGGAATTGGCACTGAAGCTTTCTTT
TRBV4-1	TRBJ2-7	.	.	CASSQAGQYNYRYF	TGCGCCAGCAGCCAAGCCGGACAGTACAACTATCGGTACTTC
TRBV5-1	TRBJ1-1	.	TRBD1	CASSFSVPGQGDTEAFF	TGCGCCAGCAGCTTCTCGGTTCCGGGACAGGGAGACACTGAAGCTTTCTTT
TRBV15	TRBJ1-4	.	TRBD1	CATSENRGTAHEKLFF	TGTGCCACCAGCGAAAACCGCGGGACAGCCCACGAAAAACTGTTTTTT
TRBV5-1	TRBJ2-4	.	TRBD1	CASSQTHRGKGDIQYF	TGCGCCAGCAGCCAAACACACAGGGGGAAAGGGGACATTCAGTACTTC
TRBV7-2	TRBJ2-1	.	TRBD2	CASSFGRGSLSSYNEQFF	TGTGCCAGCAGCTTCGGGCGGGGGTCCCTAAGCTCCTACAATGAGCAGTTCTTC
TRBV6-1	TRBJ2-7	.	.	CASSEAYEQYF	TGTGCCAGCAGTGAGGCTTACGAGCAGTACTTC
TRBV5-1	TRBJ1-5	few	.	CASSLQVNQPQHF	TGCGCCAGCAGCTTACAGGTCAATCAGCCCCAGCATTTT
TRBV9	TRBJ2-2	.	.	CASSPRGGGRDGELFF	TGTGCCAGCAGCCCTAGAGGGGGGGGGCGCGACGGGGAGCTGTTTTTT